These 15 T cell receptor beta chains were all obtained from the same sample, sequenced in a study of cytomegalovirus exposure and HLA in healthy donors. The PCR employed 60 Vbeta primers together with 13 Jbeta primers. The protocol was immunoSEQ multiplex PCR, while the TCRdb copy is restricted to in-frame clones and leaves out a portion. The sample yields more than 150,000 clones, about 75% seen once. The specimen was PBMCs. These receptors were obtained from a woman in her 40s in good health and CMV-seropositive.

Regarding this clone: It is unclear where the CDR3 begins or ends on the DNA, so no DNA is shown, and the CDR3 is as TCRdb lists it. CDR3 protein: CASSHSKGDYEQYFGPDYEQYF. The rearrangement links TRBV23-1 to TRBJ2-7; TRBD2, as called in the table, went unchecked against the DNA. TRBV23-1 counts as an open reading frame of uncertain function. The CDR3 extends over 22 residues, inclusive of both ends.

This chain connects TRBV9 to TRBJ1-1; the match to TRBD1 covers 8 bases. J gave up 4 bases and V 4 bases, and 9 bases lay outside the gene matches. Germline V gene lookup returns CDR1 SGDLS and CDR2 YYNGEE. This CDR3 has 15 amino acids. This CDR3 reads CASSPSRGQVTEAFF. The CDR3 bases are TGTGCCAGCAGCCCCTCCAGGGGGCAGGTCACTGAAGCTTTCTTT. The whole variable domain, remainder taken from reference TRBV9 and TRBJ1-1, is DSGVTQTPKHLITATGQRVTLRCSPRSGDLSVYWYQQSLDQGLQFLIQYYNGEERAKGNILERFSAQQFPDLHSELNLSSLELGDSALYFCASSPSRGQVTEAFFGQGTRLTVV.

V usage is TRBV7-9 and J usage is TRBJ1-3; 9 bases agree with TRBD1. This CDR3 comprises 16 residues. J lost 4 bases, V lost 3 bases, and 7 bases had no gene match. Germline-derived CDR1 and CDR2 are SEHNR and FQNEAQ (reference sequence). The CDR3 nucleotides are TGTGCCAGCAGCTTGCTTTTGACAGGGGGAGGAAACACCATATATTTT. It codes for CASSLLLTGGGNTIYF.

The V and J genes are TRBV6-1 and TRBJ1-5; no clear D gene. V lost 1 base, J lost 7 bases, and 14 bases lay in between. CDR3 size: 15 residues. Germline CDR1 reads MNHNS; CDR2 reads SASEGT. The CDR3 loop reads CASSEVEAGGQPQHF. The CDR3 nucleotides are TGTGCCAGCAGTGAAGTCGAGGCGGGAGGACAGCCCCAGCATTTT.

The rearrangement links TRBV7-6 to TRBJ2-3, with 7 bases lining up with TRBD1. Germline loops: CDR1 SGHVS, CDR2 FNYEAQ. V lost 5 bases to trimming and J lost 6 bases; unmatched junction nucleotides: 11. There are 15 residues in the CDR3. CDR3 loop: CASSGLPGGGDTQYF. For the CDR3, the DNA is TGTGCCAGCAGCGGGCTACCAGGGGGTGGTGATACGCAGTATTTT.

The chain carries TRBV30 and TRBJ1-2; 8 positions match TRBD1. The CDR3 consists of 13 residues. Germline V lookup: CDR1 GTSNPN, CDR2 SVGIG (reference sequence). V shed 3 bases and J 5 bases; nucleotides not matched to a gene: 5. The CDR3 reads CAWSAQGGYGYTF. In nucleotides, the CDR3 is TGTGCCTGGAGCGCACAGGGGGGGTATGGCTACACCTTC.

CDR3 loop: CATFSRTGVNTEAFF. In nucleotides, the CDR3 is TGTGCCACCTTTTCCAGGACAGGGGTTAACACTGAAGCTTTCTTT. The chain combines TRBV28 with TRBJ1-1; 9 nucleotides line up with TRBD1. With 10 bases clipped from V and 2 bases from J, the junction kept 11 bases outside the gene matches. This CDR3 has 15 amino acids. Germline assignment: CDR1 MDHEN and CDR2 SYDVKM.

This sequence joins TRBV7-9 and TRBJ1-6; no firm D call. The CDR3 totals 15 residues. Germline values: CDR1 SEHNR, CDR2 FQNEAQ (reference sequence). Trimming took 5 bases from V and 10 from J, leaving 18 bases between them. The CDR3 is CASSPEAGSKSPLHF. The CDR3, as DNA: TGTGCCAGCAGCCCAGAGGCCGGCAGCAAGTCACCCCTCCACTTT.

The chain is built from TRBV10-3 and TRBJ2-4; 11 positions agree with TRBD2. CDR3 length: 19 amino acids. The germline V gene has CDR1 ENHRY and CDR2 SYGVKD. J lost 0 bases, V lost 3 bases, and 10 bases had no gene match. This CDR3 reads CAISETSGRGGLAKNIQYF. DNA for the CDR3: TGTGCCATCAGTGAAACTAGCGGGAGAGGGGGGCTAGCCAAAAACATTCAGTACTTC.

The chain is built from TRBV9 and TRBJ1-3; TRBD1 aligns across 8 bases. The CDR3 is made up of 15 amino acids. Germline CDR1 reads SGDLS; CDR2 reads YYNGEE. The V and J ends lost 0 bases and 8 bases, in that order; junction bases with no gene match: 7. Here the CDR3 reads CASSVDQLQGDTIYF. DNA of the CDR3: TGTGCCAGCAGCGTAGACCAACTACAGGGGGACACCATATATTTT.

This clone was detected only a few times. The sample carries other DNA sequences with the same CDR3. The CDR3 region is CASSLAGAEGYTF. CDR3 DNA sequence: TGCGCCAGCAGCTTAGCGGGGGCTGAGGGCTACACCTTC. The chain combines TRBV5-1 with TRBJ1-2; weak D call: TRBD1 (6 bases). Per germline, CDR1 SGHRS and CDR2 YFSETQ. CDR3 size: 13 residues. Trimming shortened V by 2 bases and J by 8 bases, and 13 bases separated the two germline ends.

The rearrangement joins TRBV28 to TRBJ2-6; the D gene is possibly TRBD2 (5 bases). Trimming pared 10 bases from V and 2 bases from J, leaving 12 bases between. CDR3 length: 14 amino acids. Germline-derived CDR1 and CDR2 are MDHEN and SYDVKM. This chain's CDR3 is CATRRGPGANVLTF. In DNA form, the CDR3 reads TGTGCCACGCGACGGGGTCCTGGGGCCAACGTCCTGACTTTC.

The genes are TRBV5-4 and TRBJ1-3; D gene unclear. Germline CDR1 SGHNT, CDR2 YYREEE (reference sequence). This CDR3 is built from 15 residues. Trimming left V 0 bases short and J 4 bases short, with 11 bases between. In DNA form, the CDR3 reads TGTGCCAGCAGCTTGGCGGGAGCGCCCGGAAACACCATATATTTT. Translation: CASSLAGAPGNTIYF.

This sequence joins TRBV12-5 and TRBJ2-1; D call uncertain. The CDR3 totals 15 residues. Germline V gene sequence: CDR1 LGHNT, CDR2 FRNRAP. The V end was cut by 1 base, the J end by 6 bases, with 13 bases between. The CDR3 here is CASGLEVGGGNEQFF. The DNA of the CDR3 is TGTGCTAGTGGTTTGGAGGTCGGCGGTGGCAATGAGCAGTTCTTC.

V and J are TRBV4-2 and TRBJ2-7; 14 nucleotides align to TRBD2. V was clipped by 0 bases and J by 7 bases; unmatched bases: 8. CDR3 length: 17 amino acids. Per the germline V gene, CDR1 is LGHNA and CDR2 is YNFKEQ. The CDR3 sequence is CASSQDGLAGGTGEQYF. Written as DNA, the CDR3 is TGTGCCAGCAGCCAAGACGGACTAGCGGGAGGCACGGGGGAGCAGTACTTC.